This T cell receptor (beta chain) was retrieved from a study of cytotoxic CD8 clonotypes in ibrutinib-treated CLL. Findings and limits, study-wide: Clonality grew at ibrutinib response; at progression, it decreased back toward baseline.

Germline CDR1 is SNHLY and CDR2 is FYNNEI. CDR3 length equals 15 residues. The germline V and J ends were trimmed by 5 bases and 3 bases, with 14 bases remaining between them. From cryopreserved PBMCs came 1.5 to 2.5 micrograms of genomic DNA used for TCR beta libraries. As to this clone: Its target is not known.

The intended depth for sequencing was 1 in 200,000 to 1 in 1 million T cells. The repertoire was sequenced with immunoSEQ multiplex PCR; TCRdb's copy has only in-frame clones and lacks some. The sample carries about 130,000 clones, around four fifths recorded once. The J gene is TRBJ1-5, the V gene TRBV2; D gene unclear. The source material was PBMCs, sampled after 24 months of ibrutinib treatment. The clonotype originates from a human donor with chronic lymphocytic leukemia. CDR3 sequence (DNA): TGTGCCAGCAGTCCCCATACAGAACTCAATCAGCCCCAGCATTTT. Protein sequence: CASSPHTELNQPQHF.